This is a list of T cell receptor beta chains from one sample in a study of beta chain features in type 1 diabetes. Assay: immunoSEQ multiplex PCR; the TCRdb copy retains only in-frame clones and omits some. The data show hundreds of thousands of clones, with approximately 12% seen just once and around 0.02% held by the top ten. The sequencing input was naive CD4+ T cells from blood. These receptors came from a man between 18 and 29 years old in good health. The CDR3 runs from the conserved cysteine through the conserved F or W. The order of the fields is V gene, J gene, clone size, D gene, CDR3 protein, CDR3 DNA. The D gene is left open where the match is weak. For some rows the clone size is stated as once, few or many, or as a class when expanded; others skip it.

v_call: TRBV7-2; j_call: TRBJ2-5; clone_size: .; d_call: TRBD2; cdr3_aa: CASSRTSGRGQETQYF; cdr3_nt: TGTGCCAGCAGCCGGACTAGCGGGAGGGGGCAAGAGACCCAGTACTTC
v_call: TRBV14; j_call: TRBJ2-5; clone_size: few; d_call: TRBD2; cdr3_aa: CASKTSGQETQYF; cdr3_nt: TGTGCCAGCAAGACTAGCGGGCAAGAGACCCAGTACTTC
v_call: TRBV20-1; j_call: TRBJ2-3; clone_size: .; d_call: .; cdr3_aa: CSATVQVAQYF; cdr3_nt: TGCAGTGCTACGGTCCAGGTTGCGCAGTATTTT
v_call: TRBV28; j_call: TRBJ2-2; clone_size: .; d_call: .; cdr3_aa: CASSTGSATGELFF; cdr3_nt: TGTGCCAGCAGCACAGGGTCGGCCACCGGGGAGCTGTTTTTT
v_call: TRBV18; j_call: TRBJ2-5; clone_size: .; d_call: .; cdr3_aa: CASSRLGAGETQYF; cdr3_nt: TGTGCCAGCTCACGTCTAGGGGCGGGGGAGACCCAGTACTTC
v_call: TRBV5-4; j_call: TRBJ2-2; clone_size: .; d_call: .; cdr3_aa: CASSLETPGTGELFF; cdr3_nt: TGTGCCAGCAGCTTGGAGACTCCCGGGACCGGGGAGCTGTTTTTT
v_call: TRBV19; j_call: TRBJ2-3; clone_size: few; d_call: .; cdr3_aa: CASRRESTDTQYF; cdr3_nt: TGTGCCAGTAGGAGGGAGAGTACAGATACGCAGTATTTT
v_call: TRBV11-2; j_call: TRBJ2-1; clone_size: .; d_call: .; cdr3_aa: CASNAITGEQFF; cdr3_nt: TGTGCCAGCAACGCGATTACAGGGGAGCAGTTCTTC
v_call: TRBV29-1; j_call: TRBJ2-3; clone_size: .; d_call: .; cdr3_aa: CSVEGGRDTQYF; cdr3_nt: TGCAGCGTTGAAGGGGGGCGGGATACGCAGTATTTT
v_call: TRBV7-9; j_call: TRBJ1-6; clone_size: .; d_call: .; cdr3_aa: CASSQRTGGNSPLHF; cdr3_nt: TGTGCCAGCAGCCAGAGGACCGGGGGTAATTCACCCCTCCACTTT
v_call: TRBV30; j_call: TRBJ2-7; clone_size: .; d_call: TRBD2; cdr3_aa: CAWSRGRVSSYEQYF; cdr3_nt: TGTGCCTGGAGCCGAGGGAGGGTGTCTTCCTACGAGCAGTACTTC
v_call: TRBV4-3; j_call: TRBJ2-1; clone_size: .; d_call: .; cdr3_aa: CASSQALSDSSSYNEQFF; cdr3_nt: TGCGCCAGCAGCCAAGCCCTCTCGGACTCCAGCTCCTACAATGAGCAGTTCTTC
v_call: TRBV5-1; j_call: TRBJ2-2; clone_size: .; d_call: .; cdr3_aa: CASSLTTNTGELFF; cdr3_nt: TGCGCCAGCAGCTTAACAACGAACACCGGGGAGCTGTTTTTT
v_call: TRBV5-4; j_call: TRBJ2-7; clone_size: .; d_call: TRBD1; cdr3_aa: CASSRVGQNYEQYF; cdr3_nt: TGTGCCAGCAGCCGGGTGGGACAGAACTACGAGCAGTACTTC
v_call: TRBV30; j_call: TRBJ1-2; clone_size: .; d_call: TRBD1; cdr3_aa: CAEAGQERYGYTF; cdr3_nt: TGTGCCGAAGCTGGACAGGAGAGGTATGGCTACACCTTC
v_call: TRBV18; j_call: TRBJ2-1; clone_size: few; d_call: TRBD2; cdr3_aa: CASSPLRDYANEQFF; cdr3_nt: TGTGCCAGCTCACCACTTCGGGACTATGCCAATGAGCAGTTCTTC
v_call: TRBV7-3; j_call: TRBJ1-6; clone_size: .; d_call: .; cdr3_aa: CASQGPRLLSYNSPLHF; cdr3_nt: TGTGCCAGCCAGGGGCCTAGGCTACTCTCCTATAATTCACCCCTCCACTTT
v_call: TRBV25-1; j_call: TRBJ1-2; clone_size: few; d_call: .; cdr3_aa: CASSPPGRGNYGYTF; cdr3_nt: TGTGCCAGCAGTCCTCCGGGACGGGGGAACTATGGCTACACCTTC
v_call: TRBV6-4; j_call: TRBJ2-2; clone_size: .; d_call: TRBD1; cdr3_aa: CASSTDRGYTGELFF; cdr3_nt: TGTGCCAGCAGTACGGACAGGGGGTATACCGGGGAGCTGTTTTTT